These T cell receptor beta chains were read from a single sample in a study of cytomegalovirus exposure and HLA in healthy donors. The table came from immunoSEQ multiplex PCR; TCRdb's copy has only in-frame clones and leaves some out. The repertoire includes nearly 110,000 clones, roughly 80% of them detected once, and approximately 2.2% sits in the top ten. The source material was PBMCs. These receptors originate from a man aged 25 to 40 in good health and CMV-seronegative. Each CDR3 is given with its conserved first and last residue. A D gene is named only where the DNA matches it firmly. Rows may omit the clone size; those that give it use once, few, many or a size class.

TRBV5-1	.	TRBJ2-7	.	TGCGCCACCCCTAGGGGCCCAGGCACCTACGAGCAGTACTTC	CATPRGPGTYEQYF
TRBV6-1	TRBD1	TRBJ1-3	few	TGTGCCAGCAGCTTGACAGGGGAGACCATATATTTT	CASSLTGETIYF
TRBV4-2	.	TRBJ2-5	.	TGTGCCAGCAGCCAAGAAACGCTAGCGACCGAGACCCAGTACTTC	CASSQETLATETQYF
TRBV2	.	TRBJ2-1	few	TGTGCCAGCAGTTATAGCTCCTACAATGAGCAGTTCTTC	CASSYSSYNEQFF
TRBV6-5	TRBD1	TRBJ1-2	.	TGTGCCAGCACTTTCGGACAGGGCTTTGGCTACACCTTC	CASTFGQGFGYTF
TRBV6-1	.	TRBJ2-3	.	TGTGCCAGCAGTGAGGGGGGGCGCCACACAGATACGCAGTATTTT	CASSEGGRHTDTQYF
TRBV7-6	TRBD1	TRBJ2-7	.	TGTGCCAGCAGCGAAAACCGGGACAGGGCCTACGAGCAGTACTTC	CASSENRDRAYEQYF
TRBV11-2	.	TRBJ1-6	.	TGTGCCAGCAGCTTAGGTGAGAATTCACCCCTCCACTTT	CASSLGENSPLHF
TRBV2	TRBD2	TRBJ2-5	.	TGTGCCAGCAGTGAAACGGGAGGGCCTCTAGAGACCCAGTACTTC	CASSETGGPLETQYF
TRBV9	TRBD1	TRBJ2-7	.	TGTGCCAGCAGCGCGACAGGGAATCCCTACGAGCAGTACTTC	CASSATGNPYEQYF
TRBV19	.	TRBJ1-1	.	TGTGCCAGTAGCAGGGGTGCGGTGAACACTGAAGCTTTCTTT	CASSRGAVNTEAFF
TRBV15	.	TRBJ2-7	.	TGTGCCACCGCCGCGGCTTACGAGCAGTACTTC	CATAAAYEQYF
TRBV5-1	TRBD1	TRBJ2-5	once	TGCGCCAGCAGCCCTGGGACAGCGCAAGAGACCCAGTACTTC	CASSPGTAQETQYF
TRBV7-8	.	TRBJ2-3	once	TGTGCCAGCAGCTGGGGGGTGGGGGGCACAGATACGCAGTATTTT	CASSWGVGGTDTQYF
TRBV5-1	.	TRBJ2-5	.	TGCGCCAGCAGCTTCGGGCTAGCTGGATCGGAGACCCAGTACTTC	CASSFGLAGSETQYF
TRBV2	TRBD2	TRBJ2-1	once	TGTGCCAGCGGTGTACTAGCGGGTTCAGGCCTGTTGTTCTTC	CASGVLAGSGLLFF
TRBV16	.	TRBJ2-1	.	TGTGCCAGCAGCCCCCGGAGCGATGAGCAGTTCTTC	CASSPRSDEQFF
TRBV4-1	.	TRBJ2-7	.	TGCGCCAGCAGCCAAGGTCTCCGGGACTTAATCTCCTACGAGCAGTACTTC	CASSQGLRDLISYEQYF
TRBV7-8	TRBD2	TRBJ2-1	.	TGTGCCAGCATATCCCTAGCGGGAGGAAATGAGCAGTTCTTC	CASISLAGGNEQFF
TRBV5-6	TRBD1	TRBJ1-2	few	TGTGCCAGCAGCTTGGTCAGGGGGCATGGCTACACCTTC	CASSLVRGHGYTF
TRBV6-5	TRBD2	TRBJ2-2	few	TGTGCCAGCGGGGGGGGATACACCGGGGAGCTGTTTTTT	CASGGGYTGELFF
TRBV2	.	TRBJ2-1	.	TGTGCCATCCCCCGCGGGGATGAGCAGTTCTTC	CAIPRGDEQFF
TRBV5-1	.	TRBJ1-3	.	TGCGCCAGCAGCTGGGAGACACCACGAGAAGGAAACACCATATATTTT	CASSWETPREGNTIYF
TRBV14	.	TRBJ1-6	.	TGTGCCAGCAGCCATGGGGCTGGTTCACCCCTCCACTTT	CASSHGAGSPLHF
TRBV7-7	.	TRBJ2-3	.	TGTGCTAGCAGCCCAGGAACCAGCACAGATACGCAGTATTTT	CASSPGTSTDTQYF
TRBV5-1	TRBD2	TRBJ2-5	once	TGCGCCAGCAGCTTCACTAGCGGGATTCAAGAGACCCAGTACTTC	CASSFTSGIQETQYF
TRBV7-9	.	TRBJ2-7	.	TGTGCCAGCAGCTTAGCGGGCACCTTTACCGAGCAGTACTTC	CASSLAGTFTEQYF
TRBV4-1	.	TRBJ2-1	.	TGCGCCAGCAGCCAGGTTCCGGGAAAAACCTTGTACAATGAGCAGTTCTTC	CASSQVPGKTLYNEQFF
TRBV14	.	TRBJ2-7	.	TGTGCCAGCAGCCAAGATCGCGGGACAGAGAATTACGAGCAGTACTTC	CASSQDRGTENYEQYF
TRBV7-6	TRBD1	TRBJ1-2	.	TGTGCCAGCAGCTCACCGGGACAGGGTGAATATGGCTACACCTTC	CASSSPGQGEYGYTF